The 3 T cell receptor beta chains listed next were all sequenced from one sample in a study of blood T cell repertoires in COVID-19. Clones were sequenced by immunoSEQ multiplex PCR, and TCRdb holds only the in-frame ones, with some missing. The sample has over 200,000 clones, 65% to 85% seen once. The sequencing input was peripheral blood. These receptors all come from a woman aged 50 to 65 with acute or convalescent COVID-19.

The V and J genes are TRBV2 and TRBJ2-7; 11 nucleotides line up with TRBD2. Per the germline V gene, CDR1 is SNHLY and CDR2 is FYNNEI. The CDR3 is made up of 15 amino acids. J gave up 6 bases and V 3 bases, and 7 bases lay outside the gene matches. This chain's CDR3 is CASSERLAGSVEQYF. The CDR3 coding sequence is TGTGCCAGCAGTGAGAGACTAGCGGGATCAGTCGAGCAGTACTTC.

The chain has TRBV5-1 and TRBJ2-5; 9 bases fit TRBD2. Germline V gives CDR1 SGHRS, CDR2 YFSETQ. After removal of 3 bases from V and 5 bases from J, the junction contained 8 bases not matched to a gene. CDR3 length equals 15 residues. CDR3 amino acids: CASSSSTSGGETQYF. DNA of the CDR3: TGCGCCAGCAGCTCCTCGACTAGCGGCGGGGAGACCCAGTACTTC.

The chain links TRBV2 to TRBJ2-1; 10 bases align to TRBD1. The germline gives CDR1 SNHLY, CDR2 FYNNEI. J gave up 5 bases and V 4 bases, and 5 bases lay outside the gene matches. This CDR3 comprises 15 residues. The CDR3 reads CASSGQGAPDNEQFF. In nucleotides, the CDR3 is TGTGCCAGCAGTGGACAGGGGGCTCCTGACAATGAGCAGTTCTTC.